Following are 16 T cell receptor beta chains from one sample sequenced in a study of blood T cells in healthy people across ages. The use of a sample-barcoded 5' primer and a J-beta primer mix characterized a second PCR of roughly 6 to 11 cycles. TCRdb used MiXCR to reprocess the 5' RACE reads, holding one entry per CDR3 protein. This table has approximately 1,000,000 distinct CDR3 sequences, 35% to 50% appearing once. Input material: blood. The receptors here all came from a woman in her fifties or sixties in good health.

The chain combines TRBV15 with TRBJ2-1, with unresolved D. The J call is uncertain, as TRBJ2-7 better fits the DNA end. The CDR3 is 12 residues long. CDR1 is LNHNV, CDR2 YYDKDF, per germline (reference sequence). CDR3 nucleotide sequence: TGTGCCACCAGCAGAGCCTACAATGAGCAGTACTTC. Its translation: CATSRAYNEQYF.

This clonotype has only a few counts. The genes are TRBV5-1 and TRBJ2-7; D remains ambiguous. Trimming shortened V by 0 bases and J by 7 bases, and 8 bases separated the two germline ends. CDR3 length: 12 amino acids. Germline CDR1 SGHRS, CDR2 YFSETQ. As DNA, the CDR3 is TGCGCCAGCAGCTTGGGGGAAATGGAGCAGTACTTC. It yields the protein CASSLGEMEQYF.

The chain has TRBV25-1 and TRBJ2-7, with 9 bases identical to TRBD1. The end of the DNA fits TRBJ2-5 better, so the J call may be wrong. The CDR3 consists of 13 residues. Per the germline V gene, CDR1 is MGHDK and CDR2 is SYGVNS. The CDR3 region is CASAQGATETQYF. The CDR3 coding sequence is TGTGCCAGCGCACAGGGGGCCACAGAGACCCAGTACTTC.

This clonotype was observed once. The CDR3 DNA sequence: TGTGCCAGCAGTTCGAGGGAACGTGTCTCACCCCTCCACTTT. This sequence encodes CASSSRERVSPLHF. This chain joins TRBV27 and TRBJ1-6; D gene uncertain. Germline V gene data show CDR1 as MNHEY and CDR2 as SMNVEV (reference sequence). The V and J ends lost 4 bases and 10 bases respectively, with 14 bases between them. The CDR3 is 14 residues long.

This chain links TRBV6-5 with TRBJ2-7, with TRBD1 identical over 9 bases. This CDR3 region has 17 residues. CDR1 and CDR2 from the germline V gene are MNHEY and SVGAGI. V was pared by 5 bases and J by 3 bases, with 14 bases of the junction left unmatched. CDR3 nucleotide sequence: TGTGCCAGCAGTGTCGTGGGGGGACAGGGAACTGTCTACGAGCAGTACTTC. This codes for CASSVVGGQGTVYEQYF.

The chain is built from TRBV7-7 and TRBJ1-4; tentatively, D is TRBD1 (5 bases). In germline, CDR1 is SSHAT, CDR2 FNYEAQ (reference sequence). V lost 1 base to trimming and J lost 7 bases, with 13 bases between them. The CDR3 contains 15 residues. The CDR3, as DNA: TGTGCCAGCAGCTTAGGCACAGGAAAGGGTGAAAAACTGTTTTTT. This sequence encodes CASSLGTGKGEKLFF.

The rearrangement links TRBV5-1 to TRBJ2-5; 10 bases are a match to TRBD2. After removal of 3 bases from V and 5 bases from J, the junction contained 16 bases not matched to a gene. CDR1 and CDR2 (germline): SGHRS, YFSETQ. CDR3 length: 18 residues. The CDR3 DNA reads as TGCGCCAGCAGCTGGACCAGGACTAGCGGCGTGAACTCTGAGACCCAGTACTTC. This translates into CASSWTRTSGVNSETQYF.

The chain uses TRBV6-1 and TRBJ1-5, with D hard to call. Germline V gives CDR1 MNHNS, CDR2 SASEGT. This CDR3 is 12 amino acids long. Trimming shortened V by 1 base and J by 10 bases, and 8 bases separated the two germline ends. The CDR3 DNA reads TGTGCCAGCAGTGAAGTTACATATCCCCAGCATTTT. Amino acids: CASSEVTYPQHF.

The chain is built from TRBV20-1 and TRBJ1-2; 8 bases fit TRBD1. This CDR3 has 12 residues. V was clipped by 8 bases and J by 2 bases; unmatched bases: 4. Germline V gene data show CDR1 as DFQATT and CDR2 as SNEGSKA (reference sequence). CDR3 nucleotides: TGCAGTACAGGGGGTTACAACTATGGCTACACCTTC. Its translation is CSTGGYNYGYTF.

This clonotype was observed a single time. This chain connects TRBV6-5 to TRBJ2-7; D remains unclear. This CDR3 contains 11 residues. The germline V gene has CDR1 MNHEY and CDR2 SVGAGI. Trimming left V 4 bases short and J 7 bases short, with 8 bases between. The CDR3 region is CASSSPAEQYF. For the CDR3, the DNA is TGTGCCAGCAGTTCTCCTGCGGAGCAGTACTTC.

In its sample, this clonotype was seen many times. V and J are TRBV29-1 and TRBJ2-4; 14 bases align to TRBD2. CDR1 is SQVTM and CDR2 is ANQGSEA in the germline V gene. The length of the CDR3 is 18 residues. V dropped 6 bases and J dropped 0; count of bases not matched to a gene: 10. The CDR3 reads CSVRRLAGGEIAKNIQYF. As DNA, the CDR3 is TGCAGCGTACGCAGACTAGCGGGAGGGGAGATAGCCAAAAACATTCAGTACTTC.

The CDR3 region is CASSQLPGLAGAPGYGNEQFF. For the CDR3, the DNA is TGTGCCAGCAGCCAACTACCCGGACTAGCGGGAGCCCCAGGTTATGGCAATGAGCAGTTCTTC. The chain carries TRBV14 and TRBJ2-1; 13 bases are a match to TRBD2. The CDR3 has 21 amino acids. With V trimmed by 2 bases and J by 6 bases, 19 bases remained unmatched. Germline V CDR1 and CDR2: SGHDN, FVKESK.

This sequence joins TRBV12-5 and TRBJ1-1; D not certain. Germline-derived CDR1 and CDR2 are LGHNT and FRNRAP. Trimming shortened V by 7 bases and J by 0 bases, and 3 bases separated the two germline ends. The CDR3 spans 11 residues. CDR3 loop: CASAVNTEAFF. The CDR3 DNA sequence: TGTGCTAGTGCGGTGAACACTGAAGCTTTCTTT.

In the case of this clonotype: At one of its ends the junction is not consistent with the germline gene, which may arise from a read error. The chain combines TRBV20-1 with TRBJ2-5; 7 nucleotides line up with TRBD2. The length of the CDR3 is 13 residues. Per germline, CDR1 DFQATT and CDR2 SNEGSKA (reference sequence). The CDR3 region is CGAYLAAQETQYF. In DNA, the CDR3 is TGCGGTGCTTACCTAGCGGCACAAGAGACCCAGTACTTC.

This clonotype was seen more than once but under ten times. This chain joins TRBV28 and TRBJ2-1; no definite D call. Trimming stripped 4 bases from V and 9 bases from J, with 10 bases between. The CDR3 spans 12 residues. Per germline, CDR1 MDHEN and CDR2 SYDVKM. CDR3 nucleotide sequence: TGTGCCAGCAGTTCCACGTTCGGTGAGCAGTTCTTC. Translation: CASSSTFGEQFF. The complete variable domain, with remaining parts taken from reference TRBV28 and TRBJ2-1, reads DVKVTQSSRYLVKRTGEKVFLECVQDMDHENMFWYRQDPGLGLRLIYFSYDVKMKEKGDIPEGYSVSREKKERFSLILESASTNQTSMYLCASSSTFGEQFFGPGTRLTVL.

The V call is TRBV10-3, the J call TRBJ2-4; D may be TRBD1 or TRBD2 (5 bases each). The V gene's germline CDR1 is ENHRY and CDR2 SYGVKD. The CDR3 is 13 residues long. Trimming cost V 0 bases and J 12 bases, with 12 bases left between them. The DNA for the CDR3 is TGTGCCATCAGTGAGTCGAGGGGTAGGACTCAGTACTTC. This codes for CAISESRGRTQYF.